The TCR beta chain under discussion was sequenced for a study of beta chain features in type 1 diabetes. Notes on the study in general: The naive, central memory and Treg TCRB repertoires looked more alike in patients than they did in healthy donors. Shorter templates might be favored by PCR, and equally so in patients and in controls. For cells with high TCR expression, cDNA sequencing could yield over-representation.

Germline CDR1 reads SQVTM; CDR2 reads ANQGSEA. There are 14 residues in the CDR3. The junction had 3 bases not matched to a gene; V was cut back by 6 bases and J by 0 bases. The study reverse transcribed the entire isolated RNA, so it sequenced expressed TCRB transcripts. Mean read depth for naive, central memory and regulatory T cell samples was approximately 3.57 million reads. Assay used: immunoSEQ multiplex PCR; TCRdb lists only in-frame clones, some missing. The sample lists 150,000 to 190,000 clones; approximately 10% were seen once. As concerns this clone: Its antigen is not known.

Sequencing was done on a sample of central memory CD4+ T cells from blood. The origin of this receptor is a man younger than 30 in good health. V and J are TRBV29-1 and TRBJ2-3; 10 bases map to TRBD2. As DNA, the CDR3 is TGCAGCGTAGGACTAGCGGCCAGCACAGATACGCAGTATTTT. It is translated as CSVGLAASTDTQYF.